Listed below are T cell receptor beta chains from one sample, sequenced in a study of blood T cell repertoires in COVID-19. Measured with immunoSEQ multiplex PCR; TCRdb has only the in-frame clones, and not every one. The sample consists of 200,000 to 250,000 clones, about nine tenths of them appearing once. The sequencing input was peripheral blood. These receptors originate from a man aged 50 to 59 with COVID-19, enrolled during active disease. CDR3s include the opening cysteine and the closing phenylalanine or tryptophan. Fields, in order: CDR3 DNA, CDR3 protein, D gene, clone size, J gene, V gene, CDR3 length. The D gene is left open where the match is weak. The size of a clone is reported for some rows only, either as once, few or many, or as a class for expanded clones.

TGTGCCAGTAATCCTGGGAGCGGGGGGCCCACAGATACGCAGTATTTT | CASNPGSGGPTDTQYF | TRBD2 | - | TRBJ2-3 | TRBV19 | 16
TGTGCCAGCAGCTTAACGCGGCAGGGATTCTCTGGGGCCAACGTCCTGACTTTC | CASSLTRQGFSGANVLTF | - | once | TRBJ2-6 | TRBV11-2 | 18
TGTGCCAGCAGCTTAGCGGTCAGGTCCACTGAAGCTTTCTTT | CASSLAVRSTEAFF | - | - | TRBJ1-1 | TRBV11-2 | 14
TGTGCTAGTGGTCGAGCTACCGGGGAGCTGTTTTTT | CASGRATGELFF | - | - | TRBJ2-2 | TRBV12-5 | 12
TGTGCCAGCAGCCATTGGGGGACTAGCGATCGAGAGACCCAGTACTTC | CASSHWGTSDRETQYF | TRBD2 | - | TRBJ2-5 | TRBV14 | 16
TGTGCCAGCAGTTACTCCCCGGGACAGGGTTCCTACGAGCAGTACTTC | CASSYSPGQGSYEQYF | TRBD1 | - | TRBJ2-7 | TRBV6-2/TRBV6-3 | 16
TGTGCCAGCAGTAGCACAGTGGTACCTGAAGCTTTCTTT | CASSSTVVPEAFF | - | - | TRBJ1-1 | TRBV6-6 | 13
TGTGCCAGCAGCTTGAATCGGGGTTCGAATGAGCAGTTCTTC | CASSLNRGSNEQFF | - | - | TRBJ2-1 | TRBV5-4 | 14
TGCGCCAGCAGCCACCGTTTCGGGGGGGATGGAAACACCATATATTTT | CASSHRFGGDGNTIYF | - | few | TRBJ1-3 | TRBV5-1 | 16
TGTGCCAGCAGCCACAGGGGAAGGGCCAAAAACATTCAGTACTTC | CASSHRGRAKNIQYF | - | - | TRBJ2-4 | TRBV14 | 15
TGTGCCAGCAGCTTGGGAGGGAGTGTGTACGAGCAGTACTTC | CASSLGGSVYEQYF | - | few | TRBJ2-7 | TRBV5-4 | 14
TGTGCCTCCGGGTGGGAGGCCGAGCAGTACTTC | CASGWEAEQYF | - | - | TRBJ2-7 | TRBV19 | 11
TGTGCCAGCAGAAAAGACAGGGACGAGAGGCCCCAGCATTTT | CASRKDRDERPQHF | TRBD1 | few | TRBJ1-5 | TRBV7-8 | 14
TGTGCCAGCAGCATCGGACTAGCGGGAGGTACCAGCTCCTACAATGAGCAGTTCTTC | CASSIGLAGGTSSYNEQFF | TRBD2 | - | TRBJ2-1 | TRBV9 | 19
TGTGCCAGTAGTCCGCCAGGAATGATCTACACCTTC | CASSPPGMIYTF | - | - | TRBJ1-2 | TRBV19 | 12
TGTGCCAGCAGGCGGGACGTGGTCAATGAGCAGTTCTTC | CASRRDVVNEQFF | - | - | TRBJ2-1 | TRBV2 | 13
TGCAGCGTTACACAGGGCGGAAATCAGCCCCAGCATTTT | CSVTQGGNQPQHF | - | - | TRBJ1-5 | TRBV29-1 | 13
TGTGCCAGCAGTCGGGACTACAATACGCAGTATTTT | CASSRDYNTQYF | TRBD2 | - | TRBJ2-3 | TRBV9 | 12
TGTGCCAGCACCCCGGGACAGGGGAGGAACACTGAAGCTTTCTTT | CASTPGQGRNTEAFF | TRBD1 | - | TRBJ1-1 | TRBV6-5 | 15
TGTGCCAGCAGCCTGACAGGGAAGGGCTACACCTTC | CASSLTGKGYTF | TRBD1 | once | TRBJ1-2 | TRBV5-5 | 12
TGTGCCAGTAGTTCCAGGACTAGCGGGAGAAATGAGCAGTTCTTC | CASSSRTSGRNEQFF | TRBD2 | - | TRBJ2-1 | TRBV19 | 15
TGTGCCAGCAGCTTAGTAGCCGGGACAGGGGGCTCCAACTATGGCTACACCTTC | CASSLVAGTGGSNYGYTF | TRBD1 | once | TRBJ1-2 | TRBV7-8 | 18
TGTGCCATCAGTAAGGACAGGGGAACGAACACTGAAGCTTTCTTT | CAISKDRGTNTEAFF | TRBD1 | - | TRBJ1-1 | TRBV10-3 | 15
TGTGCCAGCAGCTTGGGAGGGCCAAATGAGCAGTTCTTC | CASSLGGPNEQFF | - | - | TRBJ2-1 | TRBV5-6 | 13
TGCGCCAGCAGCGATCCCGGACAGGGGTTAGTAGTCTACACCTTC | CASSDPGQGLVVYTF | TRBD1 | once | TRBJ1-2 | TRBV5-1 | 15
TGTGCCAGCAACCACCCCTACGTGAGGGCGCCCCCCGCTTATGGCTACACCTTC | CASNHPYVRAPPAYGYTF | - | - | TRBJ1-2 | TRBV28 | 18
TGTGCCAGCATTGACCGGAGGAGGGAGCAGTACTTC | CASIDRRREQYF | - | - | TRBJ2-7 | TRBV27 | 12
TGTGCCAGCAGTTATGGCTTGTACGAGCAGTACTTC | CASSYGLYEQYF | - | once | TRBJ2-7 | TRBV6-2/TRBV6-3 | 12
TGTGCCAGCAGTTACGGCGGACTAGCGGGAAACACCGGGGAGCTGTTTTTT | CASSYGGLAGNTGELFF | TRBD2 | - | TRBJ2-2 | TRBV6-2/TRBV6-3 | 17
TGCGCCAGCAGCCAAGATCTTCGGCTAGCGGGGTGGGGATACAATGAGCAGTTCTTC | CASSQDLRLAGWGYNEQFF | TRBD2 | - | TRBJ2-1 | TRBV4-3 | 19
TGCGCCAGCAGCCCCGGGACAGGGCCGAACACCGGGGAGCTGTTTTTT | CASSPGTGPNTGELFF | TRBD1 | - | TRBJ2-2 | TRBV5-1 | 16
TGTGCCAGCCATCGACTAGCGGGAGGTAGGGATGAGCAGTTCTTC | CASHRLAGGRDEQFF | TRBD2 | - | TRBJ2-1 | TRBV28 | 15
TGTGCCAGCAGGAGACCCGGGACAGGGCTCGGTGGCTACACCTTC | CASRRPGTGLGGYTF | TRBD1 | once | TRBJ1-2 | TRBV11-2 | 15
TGTGCCAGCAGTTTCACAGGGACCCCTCCAACCTACGAGCAGTACTTC | CASSFTGTPPTYEQYF | - | - | TRBJ2-7 | TRBV27 | 16
TGTGCCAGCAGCTCAAGGGGACAGGCCCTGGGACCCCTCCACTTT | CASSSRGQALGPLHF | TRBD1 | - | TRBJ1-6 | TRBV7-2 | 15
TGCGCCAGCAGCAGAGGACTAGCGGGCACCGGGGAGCTGTTTTTT | CASSRGLAGTGELFF | TRBD2 | - | TRBJ2-2 | TRBV5-1 | 15
TGTGCCAGTAGTACCCCGGGACAGGGGATAAGAGATACCCAGTACTTC | CASSTPGQGIRDTQYF | TRBD1 | - | TRBJ2-5 | TRBV19 | 16
TGTGCCAGTAGGAAAACAGAAAACACTGAAGCTTTCTTT | CASRKTENTEAFF | - | - | TRBJ1-1 | TRBV19 | 13
TGTGCCAGCTCACTCCGGACTAGTAGTATCGATGAGCAGTTCTTC | CASSLRTSSIDEQFF | TRBD2 | - | TRBJ2-1 | TRBV18 | 15
TGTGCCAGCATCCAGACAGGGGGGATGAACACTGAAGCTTTCTTT | CASIQTGGMNTEAFF | - | - | TRBJ1-1 | TRBV21-1 | 15
TGTGCCAGCATCGGCGCGGGGTCGGGGAATTCACCCCTCCACTTT | CASIGAGSGNSPLHF | - | few | TRBJ1-6 | TRBV7-2 | 15
TGTGCCAGCACAGCGGGAGGTAGAGATACGCAGTATTTT | CASTAGGRDTQYF | TRBD2 | - | TRBJ2-3 | TRBV28 | 13